The rows below give T cell receptor beta chains drawn from one sample of a study of OX40 agonist ivuxolimab in advanced cancers. Here immunoSEQ multiplex PCR was the method, and the copy in TCRdb shows in-frame clones only, minus some. The sample has 30,000 to 45,000 clones, more than 75% seen once; the top ten hold about 13%. The sample was CD4+ or CD8+ T cells sorted from blood, taken in a trial of the OX40 agonist ivuxolimab. The receptors derive from an adult with an advanced solid tumor such as melanoma, head and neck, liver or kidney cancer. Both conserved end residues are part of each CDR3. D genes are given only for firm matches. Size is omitted from some rows. Given values are once, few, many or a class for expanded clones.

d_gene	j_gene	v_gene	abundance	CDR3aa	CDR3nt
NA	TRBJ2-3	TRBV9	NA	CASTRGLPDTQYF	TGTGCCAGCACCAGGGGACTTCCCGATACGCAGTATTTT
NA	TRBJ1-5	TRBV7-9	NA	CASSPPGEAQHF	TGTGCCAGCAGCCCCCCGGGGGAGGCCCAGCATTTT
NA	TRBJ2-3	TRBV5-4	NA	CASSLDGYTDTQYF	TGTGCCAGCAGCTTGGACGGGTACACAGATACGCAGTATTTT
NA	TRBJ1-1	TRBV7-9	NA	CASSARGVVTGDTEAFF	TGTGCCAGCAGCGCGAGGGGTGTCGTTACTGGGGACACTGAAGCTTTCTTT
NA	TRBJ2-1	TRBV10-3	NA	CAISESQDEQFF	TGTGCCATCAGTGAGTCGCAAGACGAGCAGTTCTTC
NA	TRBJ2-1	TRBV6-6	NA	CASSSSGFSYNEQFF	TGTGCCAGCAGTTCCTCAGGTTTCTCCTACAATGAGCAGTTCTTC
TRBD2	TRBJ2-7	TRBV7-3	NA	CASSLTGTSGSYEQYF	TGTGCCAGCAGCTTAACCGGGACTAGCGGTTCCTACGAGCAGTACTTC
NA	TRBJ1-2	TRBV7-9	once	CASSLGFGGAPGYTF	TGTGCCAGCAGCTTAGGATTCGGGGGGGCGCCGGGCTACACCTTC
NA	TRBJ1-2	TRBV5-4	NA	CASRSWGGGYGYTF	TGTGCCAGCAGATCCTGGGGCGGAGGGTATGGCTACACCTTC
NA	TRBJ2-7	TRBV27	NA	CASSLMGRYEQYF	TGTGCCAGCAGTTTAATGGGCCGATACGAGCAGTACTTC
NA	TRBJ2-1	TRBV7-3	NA	CASSVSGYNEQFF	TGTGCCAGCAGCGTTTCCGGATACAATGAGCAGTTCTTC
NA	TRBJ1-3	TRBV7-3	NA	CASSSDGNSGNTIYF	TGTGCCAGCAGCTCCGACGGGAACTCTGGAAACACCATATATTTT
NA	TRBJ2-7	TRBV7-9	NA	CASSSDRHYEQYF	TGTGCCAGCAGCTCAGACAGACACTACGAGCAGTACTTC
NA	TRBJ2-3	TRBV27	NA	CASSWDLTDTQYF	TGTGCCAGCAGTTGGGACCTCACAGATACGCAGTATTTT
NA	TRBJ2-1	TRBV7-6	NA	CASSLADSDYNEQFF	TGTGCCAGCAGCTTAGCCGACAGCGACTACAATGAGCAGTTCTTC
NA	TRBJ2-1	TRBV29-1	NA	CSVVGERTYNEQFF	TGCAGCGTTGTTGGGGAGAGAACCTACAATGAGCAGTTCTTC
NA	TRBJ1-1	TRBV15	NA	CATTLDRNTEAFF	TGTGCCACTACACTTGACCGTAACACTGAAGCTTTCTTT
NA	TRBJ2-7	TRBV7-9	NA	CASSPRTNYEQYF	TGTGCCAGCAGCCCGAGGACAAATTACGAGCAGTACTTC
NA	TRBJ2-7	TRBV27	NA	CASSTTGSEQYF	TGTGCCAGCAGTACTACAGGGTCCGAGCAGTACTTC
TRBD1	TRBJ2-7	TRBV7-9	few	CASSSPPLQGAYEQYF	TGTGCCAGCAGCTCCCCCCCGTTACAGGGGGCATACGAGCAGTACTTC
NA	TRBJ2-3	TRBV29-1	NA	CSDGDQNTQYF	TGCAGCGACGGGGATCAAAATACGCAGTATTTT
NA	TRBJ2-3	TRBV19	NA	CASTSRAGLTDTQYF	TGTGCCAGCACTTCACGGGCAGGGCTGACAGATACGCAGTATTTT
NA	TRBJ2-7	TRBV9	NA	CASSVGREQYF	TGTGCCAGCAGCGTAGGTCGGGAGCAGTACTTC
TRBD2	TRBJ2-7	TRBV10-3	once	CAAKTSGPSYEQYF	TGTGCCGCCAAGACTAGCGGGCCTTCCTACGAGCAGTACTTC